This TCR beta chain was recovered during a study of T cell changes during pregnancy in multiple sclerosis. V was clipped by 5 bases and J by 6 bases, with 16 bases between them. The germline gives CDR1 SGHVS, CDR2 FQNEAQ. CDR3 size: 14 residues. Measured with immunoSEQ multiplex PCR; TCRdb has only the in-frame clones, and not every one. The data contain 75,000 to 95,000 clones, 94% of them singletons. The sequenced sample was CD4+ T cells from peripheral blood mononuclear cells, obtained after pregnancy. The genes are TRBV7-8 and TRBJ1-1; D ambiguous. The sequence derives from a female donor with multiple sclerosis, enrolled in a pregnancy study. CDR3 bases: TGTGCCAGCAGCCCTCTCTCTGGAGGGTCTGAAGCTTTCTTT. Translating gives CASSPLSGGSEAFF.